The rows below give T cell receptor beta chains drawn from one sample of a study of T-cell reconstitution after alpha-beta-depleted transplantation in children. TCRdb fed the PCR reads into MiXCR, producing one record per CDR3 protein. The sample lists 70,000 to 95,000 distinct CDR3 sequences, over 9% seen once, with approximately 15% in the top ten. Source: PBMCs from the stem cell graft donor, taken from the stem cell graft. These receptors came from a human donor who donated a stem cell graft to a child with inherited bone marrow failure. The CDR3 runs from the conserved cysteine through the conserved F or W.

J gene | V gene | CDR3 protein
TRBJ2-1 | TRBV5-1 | CASSQDRGIRDEQFF
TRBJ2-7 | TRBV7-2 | CASSLEAEIYEQYF
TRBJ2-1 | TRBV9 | CASISGLAREQFF
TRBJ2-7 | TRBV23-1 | CASSRSPRQPVLYEQYF
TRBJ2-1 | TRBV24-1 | CATSDRNNEQFF
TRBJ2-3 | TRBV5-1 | CASRLSDPYLDTQYF
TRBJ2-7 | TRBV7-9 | CASSLVGYEQYF
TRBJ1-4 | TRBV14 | CASSQSQGARSEKLFF
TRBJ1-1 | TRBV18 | CASSPGQVGWTEAFF
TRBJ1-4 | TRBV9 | CASGLEASNEKLFF
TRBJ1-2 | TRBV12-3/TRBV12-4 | CASTPGVIYGYTF
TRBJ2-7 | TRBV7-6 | CASSLTPLLANNEQYF
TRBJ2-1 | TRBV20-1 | CSASAGTSGNYNEQFF
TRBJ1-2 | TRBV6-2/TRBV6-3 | CASSYTLVQGYTF
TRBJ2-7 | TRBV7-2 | CASSLGGFGAYEQYF
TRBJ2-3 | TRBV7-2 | CASSLVQQKRTDTQYF
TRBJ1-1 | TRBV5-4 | CASSSHTGEAFF
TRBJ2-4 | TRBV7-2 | CASSLTYQGKNIQYF
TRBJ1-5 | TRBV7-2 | CASSLETGAWQPQHF
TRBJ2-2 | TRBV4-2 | CASSPTDRSNTGELFF
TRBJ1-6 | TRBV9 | CASSLQGGPLHF
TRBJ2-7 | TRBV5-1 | CASSLDPGAYEQYF